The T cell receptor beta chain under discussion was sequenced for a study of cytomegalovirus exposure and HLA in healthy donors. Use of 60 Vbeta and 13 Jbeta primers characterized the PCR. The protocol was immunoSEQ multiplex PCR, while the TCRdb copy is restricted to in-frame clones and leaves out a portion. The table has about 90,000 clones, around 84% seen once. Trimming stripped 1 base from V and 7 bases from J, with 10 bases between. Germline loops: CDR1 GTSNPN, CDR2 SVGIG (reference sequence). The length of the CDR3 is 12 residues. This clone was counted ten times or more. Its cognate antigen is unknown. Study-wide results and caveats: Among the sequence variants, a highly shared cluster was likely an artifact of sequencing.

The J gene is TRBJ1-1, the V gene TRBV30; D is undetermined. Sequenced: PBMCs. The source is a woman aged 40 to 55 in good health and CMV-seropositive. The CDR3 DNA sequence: TGTGCCTGGAGTGGAGGGTACATTGAAGCTTTCTTT. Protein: CAWSGGYIEAFF.